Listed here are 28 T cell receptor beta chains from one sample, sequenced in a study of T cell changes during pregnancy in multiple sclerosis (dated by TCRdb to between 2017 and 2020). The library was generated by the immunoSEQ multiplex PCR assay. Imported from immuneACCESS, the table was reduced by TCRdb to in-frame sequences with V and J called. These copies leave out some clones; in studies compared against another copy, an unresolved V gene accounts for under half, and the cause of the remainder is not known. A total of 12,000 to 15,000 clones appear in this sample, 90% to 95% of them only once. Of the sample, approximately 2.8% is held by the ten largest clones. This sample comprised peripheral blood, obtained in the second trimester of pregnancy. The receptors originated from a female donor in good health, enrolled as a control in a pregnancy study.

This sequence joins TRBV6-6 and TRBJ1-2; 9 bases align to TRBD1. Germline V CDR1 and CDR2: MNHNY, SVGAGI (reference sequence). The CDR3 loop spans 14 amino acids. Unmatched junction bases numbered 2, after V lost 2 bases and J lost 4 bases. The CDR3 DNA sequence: TGTGCCAGCAGTTACGAGACAGGGGGCTATGGCTACACCTTC. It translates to CASSYETGGYGYTF.

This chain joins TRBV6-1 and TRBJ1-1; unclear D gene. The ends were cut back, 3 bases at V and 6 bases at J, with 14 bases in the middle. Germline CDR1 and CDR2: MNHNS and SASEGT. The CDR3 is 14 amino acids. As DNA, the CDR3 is TGTGCCAGCAGTGAGAGGCGAGTGCTGGCTGAAGCTTTCTTT. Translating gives CASSERRVLAEAFF.

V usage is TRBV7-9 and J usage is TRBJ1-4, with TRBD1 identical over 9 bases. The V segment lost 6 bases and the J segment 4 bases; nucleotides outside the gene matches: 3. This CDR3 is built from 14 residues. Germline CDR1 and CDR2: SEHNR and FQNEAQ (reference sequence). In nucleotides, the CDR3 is TGTGCCAGCAGATCGACAGGGGGTAATGAAAAACTGTTTTTT. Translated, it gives CASRSTGGNEKLFF.

The CDR3 coding sequence is TGTGCCAGTAGTGGGGCCGTAGGGCCCTACGAGCAGTACTTC. This encodes CASSGAVGPYEQYF. The chain is built from TRBV19 and TRBJ2-7, with D maybe TRBD1 (5 bases). The CDR3 runs 14 residues. Looked up from germline, CDR1 is LNHDA and CDR2 is SQIVND (reference sequence). Deletions cut 5 bases from V and 2 bases from J, with 13 bases between.

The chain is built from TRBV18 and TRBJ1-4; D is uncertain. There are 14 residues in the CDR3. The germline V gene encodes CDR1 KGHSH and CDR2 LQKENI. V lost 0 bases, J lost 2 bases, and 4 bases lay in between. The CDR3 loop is CASSPPSTNEKLFF. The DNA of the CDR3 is TGTGCCAGCTCACCACCGAGCACTAATGAAAAACTGTTTTTT.

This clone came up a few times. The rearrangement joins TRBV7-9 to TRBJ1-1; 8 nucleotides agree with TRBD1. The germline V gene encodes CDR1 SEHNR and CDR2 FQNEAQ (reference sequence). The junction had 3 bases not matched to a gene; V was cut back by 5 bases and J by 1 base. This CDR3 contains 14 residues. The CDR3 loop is CASSRTGPNTEAFF. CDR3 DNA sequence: TGTGCCAGCAGCCGGACAGGGCCGAACACTGAAGCTTTCTTT.

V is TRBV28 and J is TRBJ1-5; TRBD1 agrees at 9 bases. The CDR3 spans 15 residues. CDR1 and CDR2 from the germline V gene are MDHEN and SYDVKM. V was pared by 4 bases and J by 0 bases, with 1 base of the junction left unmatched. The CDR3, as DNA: TGTGCCAGCAGTTGGGACAGGGCTAGCAATCAGCCCCAGCATTTT. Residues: CASSWDRASNQPQHF.

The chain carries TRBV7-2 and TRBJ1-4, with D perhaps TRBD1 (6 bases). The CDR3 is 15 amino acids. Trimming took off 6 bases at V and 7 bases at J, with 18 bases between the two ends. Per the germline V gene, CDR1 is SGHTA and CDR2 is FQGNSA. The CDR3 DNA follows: TGTGCCAGCAGTACAGGGATTTGGGTGCGTGAAAAACTGTTTTTT. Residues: CASSTGIWVREKLFF.

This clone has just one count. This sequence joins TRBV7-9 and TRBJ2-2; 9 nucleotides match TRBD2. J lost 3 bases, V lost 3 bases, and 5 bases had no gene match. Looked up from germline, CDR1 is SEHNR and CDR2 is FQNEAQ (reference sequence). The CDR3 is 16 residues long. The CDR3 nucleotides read TGTGCCAGCAGCTTCGCGGGAGGGGCTGACACCGGGGAGCTGTTTTTT. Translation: CASSFAGGADTGELFF.

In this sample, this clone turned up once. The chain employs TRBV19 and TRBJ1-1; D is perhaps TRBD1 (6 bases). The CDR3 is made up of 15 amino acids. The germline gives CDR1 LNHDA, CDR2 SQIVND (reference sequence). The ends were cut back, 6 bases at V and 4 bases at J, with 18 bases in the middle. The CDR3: CASRRSSQGSTEAFF. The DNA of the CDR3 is TGTGCCAGTAGGAGATCCAGTCAGGGGTCCACTGAAGCTTTCTTT.

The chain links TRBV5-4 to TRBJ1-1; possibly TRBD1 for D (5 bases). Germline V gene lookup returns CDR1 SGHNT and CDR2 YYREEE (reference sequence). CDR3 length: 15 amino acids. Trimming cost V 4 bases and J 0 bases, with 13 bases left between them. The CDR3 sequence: CASSQGGGMNTEAFF. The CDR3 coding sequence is TGTGCCAGCAGCCAGGGCGGGGGGATGAACACTGAAGCTTTCTTT. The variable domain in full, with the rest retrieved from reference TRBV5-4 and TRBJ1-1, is ETGVTQSPTHLIKTRGQQVTLRCSSQSGHNTVSWYQQALGQGPQFIFQYYREEENGRGNFPPRFSGLQFPNYSSELNVNALELDDSALYLCASSQGGGMNTEAFFGQGTRLTVV.

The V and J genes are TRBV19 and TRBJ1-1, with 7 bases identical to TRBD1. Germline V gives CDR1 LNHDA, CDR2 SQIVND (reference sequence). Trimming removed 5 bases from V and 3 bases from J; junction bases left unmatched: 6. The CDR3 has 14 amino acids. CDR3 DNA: TGTGCCAGTAGTCCAGTAGACAGGGACACTGAAGCTTTCTTT. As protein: CASSPVDRDTEAFF.

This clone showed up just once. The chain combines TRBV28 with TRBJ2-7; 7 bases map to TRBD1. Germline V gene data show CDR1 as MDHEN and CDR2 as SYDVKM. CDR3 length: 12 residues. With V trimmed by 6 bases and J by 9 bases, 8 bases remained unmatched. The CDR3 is CASSLTGFGQYF. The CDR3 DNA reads TGTGCCAGCAGCCTGACAGGGTTTGGGCAGTACTTC.

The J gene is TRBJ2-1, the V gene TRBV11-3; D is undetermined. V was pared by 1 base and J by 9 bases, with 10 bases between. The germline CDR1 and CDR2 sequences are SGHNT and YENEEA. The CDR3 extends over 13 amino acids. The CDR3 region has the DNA TGTGCCAGCAGCTTAGCGGGTAGCACTGAGCAGTTCTTC. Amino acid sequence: CASSLAGSTEQFF.

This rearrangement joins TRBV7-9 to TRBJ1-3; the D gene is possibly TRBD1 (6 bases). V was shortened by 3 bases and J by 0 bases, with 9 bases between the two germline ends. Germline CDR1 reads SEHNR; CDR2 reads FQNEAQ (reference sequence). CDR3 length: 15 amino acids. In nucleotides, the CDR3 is TGTGCCAGCAGCTTGAGGGACAACTCTGGAAACACCATATATTTT. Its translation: CASSLRDNSGNTIYF. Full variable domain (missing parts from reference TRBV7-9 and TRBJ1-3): DTGVSQNPRHKITKRGQNVTFRCDPISEHNRLYWYRQTLGQGPEFLTYFQNEAQLEKSRLLSDRFSAERPKGSFSTLEIQRTEQGDSAMYLCASSLRDNSGNTIYFGEGSWLTVV.

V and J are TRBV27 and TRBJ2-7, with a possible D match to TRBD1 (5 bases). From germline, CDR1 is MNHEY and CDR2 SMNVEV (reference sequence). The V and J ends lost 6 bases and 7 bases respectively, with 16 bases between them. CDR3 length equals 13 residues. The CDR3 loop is CASSLTVRGEQYF. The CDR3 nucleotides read TGTGCCAGCAGCCTGACAGTCCGAGGTGAGCAGTACTTC.

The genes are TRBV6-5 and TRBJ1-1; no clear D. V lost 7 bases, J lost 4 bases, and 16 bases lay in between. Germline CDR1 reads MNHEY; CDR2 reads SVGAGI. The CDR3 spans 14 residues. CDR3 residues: CASTHEGSRTEAFF. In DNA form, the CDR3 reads TGTGCCAGCACCCACGAGGGTTCTCGCACTGAAGCTTTCTTT.

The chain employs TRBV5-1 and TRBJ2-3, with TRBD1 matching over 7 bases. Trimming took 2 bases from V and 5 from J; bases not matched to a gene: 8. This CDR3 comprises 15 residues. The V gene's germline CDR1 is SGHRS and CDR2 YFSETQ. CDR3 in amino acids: CASSFLQGHGDTQYF. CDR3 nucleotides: TGCGCCAGCAGCTTCTTACAGGGGCATGGAGATACGCAGTATTTT.

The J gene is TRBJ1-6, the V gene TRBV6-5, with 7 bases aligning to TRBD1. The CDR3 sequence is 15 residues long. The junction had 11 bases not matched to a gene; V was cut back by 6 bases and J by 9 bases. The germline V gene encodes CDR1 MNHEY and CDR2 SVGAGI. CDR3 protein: CASSQGTVWGSPLHF. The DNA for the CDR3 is TGTGCCAGCAGCCAGGGGACAGTCTGGGGTTCACCCCTCCACTTT.

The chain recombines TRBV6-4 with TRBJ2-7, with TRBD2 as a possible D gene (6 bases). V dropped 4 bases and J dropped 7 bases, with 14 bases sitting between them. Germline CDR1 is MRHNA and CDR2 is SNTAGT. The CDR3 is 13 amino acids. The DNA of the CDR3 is TGTGCCAGCAGTGCGGTGGAGGGGTCGGAGCAGTACTTC. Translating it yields CASSAVEGSEQYF.

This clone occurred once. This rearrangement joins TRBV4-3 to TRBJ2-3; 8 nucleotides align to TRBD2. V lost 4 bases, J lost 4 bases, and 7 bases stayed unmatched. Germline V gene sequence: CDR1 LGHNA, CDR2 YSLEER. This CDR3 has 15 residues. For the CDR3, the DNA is TGCGCCAGCAGCCTACTACGGGGGGGCCCAGATACGCAGTATTTT. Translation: CASSLLRGGPDTQYF.

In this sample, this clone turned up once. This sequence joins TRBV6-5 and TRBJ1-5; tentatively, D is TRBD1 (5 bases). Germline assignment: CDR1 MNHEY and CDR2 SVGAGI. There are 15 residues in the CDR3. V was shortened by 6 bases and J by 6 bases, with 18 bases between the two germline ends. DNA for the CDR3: TGTGCCAGCAGCCTCGGTCCGGGAGACAGTCAGCCCCAGCATTTT. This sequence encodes CASSLGPGDSQPQHF.

The CDR3 protein is CASSQRGTEGNSPLHF. Here the CDR3 DNA reads TGCGCCAGCAGCCAAAGAGGAACAGAGGGCAATTCACCCCTCCACTTT. The chain carries TRBV4-1 and TRBJ1-6; D gene unclear. The CDR3 has 16 amino acids. Germline V CDR1 and CDR2: MGHRA, YSYEKL. Trimming pared 2 bases from V and 7 bases from J, leaving 15 bases between.

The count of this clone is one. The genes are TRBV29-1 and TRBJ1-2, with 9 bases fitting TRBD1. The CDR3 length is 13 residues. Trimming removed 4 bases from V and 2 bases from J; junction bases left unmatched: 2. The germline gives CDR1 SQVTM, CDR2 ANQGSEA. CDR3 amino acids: CSVGGQGNYGYTF. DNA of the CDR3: TGCAGCGTTGGGGGACAGGGAAACTATGGCTACACCTTC.

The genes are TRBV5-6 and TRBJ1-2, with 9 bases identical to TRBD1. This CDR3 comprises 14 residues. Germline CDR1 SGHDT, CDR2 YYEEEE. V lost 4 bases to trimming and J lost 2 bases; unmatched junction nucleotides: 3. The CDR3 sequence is CASSLGTGNYGYTF. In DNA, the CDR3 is TGTGCCAGCAGCCTAGGGACAGGGAACTATGGCTACACCTTC.

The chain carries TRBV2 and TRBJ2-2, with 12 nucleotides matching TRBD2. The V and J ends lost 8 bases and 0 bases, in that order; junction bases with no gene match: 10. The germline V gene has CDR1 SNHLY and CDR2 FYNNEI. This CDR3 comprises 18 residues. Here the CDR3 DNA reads TGTGCCAGCGTGACTAGCGGGGGATACGGCACGAACACCGGGGAGCTGTTTTTT. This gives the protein CASVTSGGYGTNTGELFF.

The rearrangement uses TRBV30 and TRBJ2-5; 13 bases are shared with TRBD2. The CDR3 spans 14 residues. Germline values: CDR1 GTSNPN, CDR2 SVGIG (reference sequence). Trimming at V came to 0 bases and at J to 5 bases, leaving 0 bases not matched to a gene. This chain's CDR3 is CAWSVGLAGETQYF. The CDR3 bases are TGTGCCTGGAGTGTGGGACTAGCGGGGGAGACCCAGTACTTC.

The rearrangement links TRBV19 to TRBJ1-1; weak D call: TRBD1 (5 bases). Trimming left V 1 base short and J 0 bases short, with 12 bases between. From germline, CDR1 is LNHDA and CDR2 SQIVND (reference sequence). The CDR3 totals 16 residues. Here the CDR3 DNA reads TGTGCCAGTAGTATAGGGGGGGTCTTAGTGAACACTGAAGCTTTCTTT. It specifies CASSIGGVLVNTEAFF.